Presented here are 15 T cell receptor beta chains from one specimen sequenced in a study of blood T cell repertoires in COVID-19. Sequencing was performed with immunoSEQ multiplex PCR; in TCRdb, only in-frame clones are kept and a portion is missing. The data hold around 340,000 clones, with about four fifths observed a single time. The sample consisted of peripheral blood. The receptors derive from a man aged 30 to 45 with active or convalescent COVID-19.

As regards this clone: At the DNA level, this CDR3 is encoded by other sequences in the same sample as well. The chain recombines TRBV2 with TRBJ2-3; TRBD2 aligns across 7 bases. Trimming at V came to 2 bases and at J to 1 base, leaving 3 bases not matched to a gene. This CDR3 is 15 amino acids long. In germline, CDR1 is SNHLY, CDR2 FYNNEI. This CDR3 is CASSEMAGGTDTQYF. As DNA, the CDR3 is TGTGCCAGCAGTGAAATGGCGGGAGGCACAGATACGCAGTATTTT.

The chain links TRBV24-1 to TRBJ1-5, with D possibly matching TRBD1 (5 bases). The CDR3 runs to 14 residues. Trimming pared 4 bases from V and 7 bases from J, leaving 13 bases between. Per germline, CDR1 KGHDR and CDR2 SFDVKD. CDR3 in DNA: TGTGCCACCAGTGACCCAGGGAAATCGCAGCCCCAGCATTTT. Its translation is CATSDPGKSQPQHF.

The chain recombines TRBV27 with TRBJ2-1; 9 bases line up with TRBD1. This CDR3 comprises 14 residues. V was pared by 6 bases and J by 9 bases, with 9 bases of the junction left unmatched. The V gene's germline CDR1 is MNHEY and CDR2 SMNVEV (reference sequence). CDR3 nucleotide sequence: TGTGCCAGCAGGCCGACAGGGGGTCGGGGTGAGCAGTTCTTC. Translated: CASRPTGGRGEQFF.

This chain uses TRBV6-2 or TRBV6-3 with TRBJ1-6; 8 bases agree with TRBD1. The ends lost 5 bases at V and 8 bases at J; junction bases unmatched: 11. CDR3 size: 16 residues. Looked up from germline, CDR1 is MNHEY and CDR2 is SVGEGT. The CDR3 nucleotides read TGTGCCAGCAGTCCATTTGGGACAGGCCATGATTCACCCCTCCACTTT. Translated, it gives CASSPFGTGHDSPLHF.

CDR3 loop: CASSFGATNEKLFF. DNA for the CDR3: TGTGCCAGCAGTTTTGGAGCTACTAATGAAAAACTGTTTTTT. The chain is built from TRBV28 and TRBJ1-4; D remains ambiguous. The ends were cut back, 3 bases at V and 2 bases at J, with 7 bases in the middle. Per the germline V gene, CDR1 is MDHEN and CDR2 is SYDVKM. The CDR3 contains 14 residues.

The V call is TRBV6-5, the J call TRBJ1-2; possibly TRBD1 for D (6 bases). Trimming removed 7 bases at V and 4 bases at J, with 19 bases between. The CDR3 is 15 amino acids. CDR1 is MNHEY, CDR2 SVGAGI, per germline. For the CDR3, the DNA is TGTGCCAGCATATCACCAGGGGTCGTCGGCTATGGCTACACCTTC. Its translation: CASISPGVVGYGYTF.

The chain carries TRBV24-1 and TRBJ2-1, with D maybe TRBD2 (5 bases). V dropped 2 bases and J dropped 4 bases, with 11 bases sitting between them. Germline V CDR1 and CDR2: KGHDR, SFDVKD. The CDR3 totals 15 residues. The CDR3 protein is CATSDSDYPYNEQFF. In DNA form, the CDR3 reads TGTGCCACCAGTGATTCTGACTACCCTTACAATGAGCAGTTCTTC.

This clone was seen once. The sample has other DNA sequences that encode this CDR3 too. The chain uses TRBV28 and TRBJ2-7, with D hard to call. The CDR3 is 12 amino acids. V shed 6 bases and J shed 0 bases, with 6 bases lying between them. Germline values: CDR1 MDHEN, CDR2 SYDVKM. CDR3 protein: CASSLSSYEQYF. The CDR3 coding sequence is TGTGCCAGCAGCCTTAGCTCCTACGAGCAGTACTTC.

This clone showed up just a few times. The chain recombines TRBV11-3 with TRBJ1-2; 8 bases match TRBD1. V shed 5 bases and J 7 bases; nucleotides not matched to a gene: 9. Germline V lookup: CDR1 SGHNT, CDR2 YENEEA. This CDR3 comprises 14 residues. The CDR3 DNA follows: TGTGCCAGCAGCCCTCTGACAGGGGTGGGTGGCTACACCTTC. This sequence encodes CASSPLTGVGGYTF.

This chain connects TRBV5-1 to TRBJ2-1; 9 nucleotides line up with TRBD2. Germline V gene lookup returns CDR1 SGHRS and CDR2 YFSETQ. J lost 8 bases, V lost 4 bases, and 10 bases had no gene match. This CDR3 is built from 15 residues. The CDR3 DNA follows: TGCGCCAGCAGCCTAGCGGGGTTCGGCCCTTATGAGCAGTTCTTC. Its translation is CASSLAGFGPYEQFF.

The chain employs TRBV7-2 and TRBJ2-1; tentative D call: TRBD1 (6 bases). The ends were cut back, 5 bases at V and 7 bases at J, with 18 bases in the middle. The V gene's germline CDR1 is SGHTA and CDR2 FQGNSA. The CDR3 is 15 amino acids. The CDR3: CASSLPGHRRNEQFF. The CDR3 bases are TGTGCCAGCAGCCTCCCGGGACACCGGAGGAATGAGCAGTTCTTC.

This chain joins TRBV19 and TRBJ1-5, with D uncertain. Trimming stripped 9 bases from V and 0 bases from J, with 15 bases between. CDR1 and CDR2 from the germline V gene are LNHDA and SQIVND (reference sequence). The CDR3 runs 15 residues. The CDR3 loop reads CASLSQPYSNQPQHF. The CDR3 DNA reads as TGTGCCAGCCTAAGCCAACCCTATAGCAATCAGCCCCAGCATTTT.

This chain uses TRBV4-2 with TRBJ2-7, with 9 nucleotides matching TRBD2. The CDR3 covers 16 residues. The germline V gene has CDR1 LGHNA and CDR2 YNFKEQ. The trim removed 0 bases at V and 2 bases at J, leaving 5 bases unmatched. The CDR3 is CASSQEGTSLAYEQYF. In DNA form, the CDR3 reads TGTGCCAGCAGCCAAGAGGGGACTAGCTTGGCCTACGAGCAGTACTTC.

V and J are TRBV5-8 and TRBJ1-2; tentatively, D is TRBD1 (5 bases). Looked up from germline, CDR1 is SGHTS and CDR2 is YDEGEE. This CDR3 has 14 amino acids. Trimming cost V 3 bases and J 4 bases, with 13 bases left between them. The CDR3 DNA reads as TGTGCCAGCAGCTCGGCCAGGGTTATCTATGGCTACACCTTC. It specifies CASSSARVIYGYTF.

This sequence joins TRBV7-3 and TRBJ2-1, with 7 nucleotides matching TRBD2. CDR3 size: 15 residues. The trim removed 5 bases at V and 6 bases at J, leaving 10 bases unmatched. Germline V lookup: CDR1 SGHTA, CDR2 FQGTGA. The CDR3 region is CASSPLASGLNEQFF. CDR3 coding DNA: TGTGCCAGCAGCCCTTTGGCTAGCGGCCTCAATGAGCAGTTCTTC.